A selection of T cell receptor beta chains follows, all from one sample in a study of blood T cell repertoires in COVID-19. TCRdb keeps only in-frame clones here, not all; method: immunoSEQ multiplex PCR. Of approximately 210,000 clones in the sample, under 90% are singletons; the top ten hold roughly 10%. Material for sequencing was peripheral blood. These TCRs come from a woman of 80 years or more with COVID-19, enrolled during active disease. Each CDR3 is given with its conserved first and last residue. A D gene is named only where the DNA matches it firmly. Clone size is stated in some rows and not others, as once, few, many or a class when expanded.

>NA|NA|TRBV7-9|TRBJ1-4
CASSPLGTRTEKLFF
TGTGCCAGCAGCCCCTTAGGGACACGAACTGAAAAACTGTTTTTT
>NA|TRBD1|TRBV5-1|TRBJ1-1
CASSFPGQGGTEAFF
TGCGCCAGCAGCTTCCCCGGACAGGGTGGTACTGAAGCTTTCTTT
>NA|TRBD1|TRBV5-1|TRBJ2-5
CASSLESTGRETQYF
TGCGCCAGCAGCTTGGAGTCGACAGGGCGAGAGACCCAGTACTTC
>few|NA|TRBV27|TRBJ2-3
CASSLKGGGLRDTQYF
TGTGCCAGCAGTTTAAAGGGGGGGGGCTTGAGAGATACGCAGTATTTT
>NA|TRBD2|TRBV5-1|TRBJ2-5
CASSLQPRGGGQETQYF
TGCGCCAGCAGCTTGCAGCCGCGGGGGGGCGGTCAGGAGACCCAGTACTTC
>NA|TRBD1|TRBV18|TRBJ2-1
CASSPRGQGFVTYNEQFF
TGTGCCAGCTCACCAAGGGGACAGGGTTTTGTCACCTACAATGAGCAGTTCTTC
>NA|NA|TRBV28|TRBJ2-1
CASTQDYNEQFF
TGTGCCAGCACCCAGGACTACAATGAGCAGTTCTTC
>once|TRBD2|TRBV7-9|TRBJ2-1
CASSISGGAPWTYNEQFF
TGTGCCAGCAGCATTAGCGGGGGGGCCCCTTGGACCTACAATGAGCAGTTCTTC
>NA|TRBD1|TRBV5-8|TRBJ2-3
CASSPGQGAPTDTQYF
TGTGCCAGCAGCCCGGGGCAGGGGGCCCCTACAGATACGCAGTATTTT
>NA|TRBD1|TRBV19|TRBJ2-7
CASNSPGTGFYEQYF
TGTGCCAGTAATAGCCCCGGGACAGGGTTCTACGAGCAGTACTTC
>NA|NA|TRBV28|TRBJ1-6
CASRTANSPLHF
TGTGCCAGCAGGACAGCAAATTCACCCCTCCACTTT
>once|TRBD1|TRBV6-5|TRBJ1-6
CASRPGQGNSPLHF
TGTGCCAGCAGACCGGGACAGGGGAATTCACCCCTCCACTTT
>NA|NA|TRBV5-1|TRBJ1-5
CASSLGQNQPQHF
TGCGCCAGCAGCTTGGGACAGAATCAGCCCCAGCATTTT
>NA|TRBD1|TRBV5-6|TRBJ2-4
CASSRQGANFQNYIQYF
TGTGCCAGCAGCCGACAGGGGGCGAATTTCCAGAATTACATTCAGTACTTC
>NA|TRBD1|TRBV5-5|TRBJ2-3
CASSSTGRSTDTQYF
TGTGCCAGCAGCTCGACAGGGCGAAGCACAGATACGCAGTATTTT